Only one count was recorded for the clone carrying this T cell receptor beta chain. At the time of sampling, donors were nominally healthy, though unrecorded immune exposures were likely. Germline V CDR1 and CDR2: ENHRY, SYGVKD. Trimming at V came to 4 bases and at J to 2 bases, leaving 7 bases not matched to a gene. The length of the CDR3 is 15 residues. This record comes from a study of cytomegalovirus exposure and HLA in healthy donors. In the study overall: Clustering assigned about 80% of the roughly 370 genotyped donors to the Caucasian-associated ancestry cluster.

Amplification used 60 Vbeta primers and 13 Jbeta primers. In the authors' methods: The count from a later analysis was tens of millions of unique TCR beta chains, about 9.9 million of them shared. Using immunoSEQ multiplex PCR, the repertoire was profiled, and TCRdb retains in-frame clones only, with some absent. That table gives V, J and clone size, and the DNA gave D and trimming. The table lists roughly 230,000 clones, over 75% of them singletons. The sequence was obtained from a boy aged 5-17 years in good health and CMV-seronegative. Sequencing was done on a sample of PBMCs. This chain joins TRBV10-3 and TRBJ2-7, with TRBD2 identical over 8 bases. The CDR3 region has the DNA TGTGCCATCAGTGTCTCGGGGGGGGACGCCTACGAGCAGTACTTC. It encodes CAISVSGGDAYEQYF.